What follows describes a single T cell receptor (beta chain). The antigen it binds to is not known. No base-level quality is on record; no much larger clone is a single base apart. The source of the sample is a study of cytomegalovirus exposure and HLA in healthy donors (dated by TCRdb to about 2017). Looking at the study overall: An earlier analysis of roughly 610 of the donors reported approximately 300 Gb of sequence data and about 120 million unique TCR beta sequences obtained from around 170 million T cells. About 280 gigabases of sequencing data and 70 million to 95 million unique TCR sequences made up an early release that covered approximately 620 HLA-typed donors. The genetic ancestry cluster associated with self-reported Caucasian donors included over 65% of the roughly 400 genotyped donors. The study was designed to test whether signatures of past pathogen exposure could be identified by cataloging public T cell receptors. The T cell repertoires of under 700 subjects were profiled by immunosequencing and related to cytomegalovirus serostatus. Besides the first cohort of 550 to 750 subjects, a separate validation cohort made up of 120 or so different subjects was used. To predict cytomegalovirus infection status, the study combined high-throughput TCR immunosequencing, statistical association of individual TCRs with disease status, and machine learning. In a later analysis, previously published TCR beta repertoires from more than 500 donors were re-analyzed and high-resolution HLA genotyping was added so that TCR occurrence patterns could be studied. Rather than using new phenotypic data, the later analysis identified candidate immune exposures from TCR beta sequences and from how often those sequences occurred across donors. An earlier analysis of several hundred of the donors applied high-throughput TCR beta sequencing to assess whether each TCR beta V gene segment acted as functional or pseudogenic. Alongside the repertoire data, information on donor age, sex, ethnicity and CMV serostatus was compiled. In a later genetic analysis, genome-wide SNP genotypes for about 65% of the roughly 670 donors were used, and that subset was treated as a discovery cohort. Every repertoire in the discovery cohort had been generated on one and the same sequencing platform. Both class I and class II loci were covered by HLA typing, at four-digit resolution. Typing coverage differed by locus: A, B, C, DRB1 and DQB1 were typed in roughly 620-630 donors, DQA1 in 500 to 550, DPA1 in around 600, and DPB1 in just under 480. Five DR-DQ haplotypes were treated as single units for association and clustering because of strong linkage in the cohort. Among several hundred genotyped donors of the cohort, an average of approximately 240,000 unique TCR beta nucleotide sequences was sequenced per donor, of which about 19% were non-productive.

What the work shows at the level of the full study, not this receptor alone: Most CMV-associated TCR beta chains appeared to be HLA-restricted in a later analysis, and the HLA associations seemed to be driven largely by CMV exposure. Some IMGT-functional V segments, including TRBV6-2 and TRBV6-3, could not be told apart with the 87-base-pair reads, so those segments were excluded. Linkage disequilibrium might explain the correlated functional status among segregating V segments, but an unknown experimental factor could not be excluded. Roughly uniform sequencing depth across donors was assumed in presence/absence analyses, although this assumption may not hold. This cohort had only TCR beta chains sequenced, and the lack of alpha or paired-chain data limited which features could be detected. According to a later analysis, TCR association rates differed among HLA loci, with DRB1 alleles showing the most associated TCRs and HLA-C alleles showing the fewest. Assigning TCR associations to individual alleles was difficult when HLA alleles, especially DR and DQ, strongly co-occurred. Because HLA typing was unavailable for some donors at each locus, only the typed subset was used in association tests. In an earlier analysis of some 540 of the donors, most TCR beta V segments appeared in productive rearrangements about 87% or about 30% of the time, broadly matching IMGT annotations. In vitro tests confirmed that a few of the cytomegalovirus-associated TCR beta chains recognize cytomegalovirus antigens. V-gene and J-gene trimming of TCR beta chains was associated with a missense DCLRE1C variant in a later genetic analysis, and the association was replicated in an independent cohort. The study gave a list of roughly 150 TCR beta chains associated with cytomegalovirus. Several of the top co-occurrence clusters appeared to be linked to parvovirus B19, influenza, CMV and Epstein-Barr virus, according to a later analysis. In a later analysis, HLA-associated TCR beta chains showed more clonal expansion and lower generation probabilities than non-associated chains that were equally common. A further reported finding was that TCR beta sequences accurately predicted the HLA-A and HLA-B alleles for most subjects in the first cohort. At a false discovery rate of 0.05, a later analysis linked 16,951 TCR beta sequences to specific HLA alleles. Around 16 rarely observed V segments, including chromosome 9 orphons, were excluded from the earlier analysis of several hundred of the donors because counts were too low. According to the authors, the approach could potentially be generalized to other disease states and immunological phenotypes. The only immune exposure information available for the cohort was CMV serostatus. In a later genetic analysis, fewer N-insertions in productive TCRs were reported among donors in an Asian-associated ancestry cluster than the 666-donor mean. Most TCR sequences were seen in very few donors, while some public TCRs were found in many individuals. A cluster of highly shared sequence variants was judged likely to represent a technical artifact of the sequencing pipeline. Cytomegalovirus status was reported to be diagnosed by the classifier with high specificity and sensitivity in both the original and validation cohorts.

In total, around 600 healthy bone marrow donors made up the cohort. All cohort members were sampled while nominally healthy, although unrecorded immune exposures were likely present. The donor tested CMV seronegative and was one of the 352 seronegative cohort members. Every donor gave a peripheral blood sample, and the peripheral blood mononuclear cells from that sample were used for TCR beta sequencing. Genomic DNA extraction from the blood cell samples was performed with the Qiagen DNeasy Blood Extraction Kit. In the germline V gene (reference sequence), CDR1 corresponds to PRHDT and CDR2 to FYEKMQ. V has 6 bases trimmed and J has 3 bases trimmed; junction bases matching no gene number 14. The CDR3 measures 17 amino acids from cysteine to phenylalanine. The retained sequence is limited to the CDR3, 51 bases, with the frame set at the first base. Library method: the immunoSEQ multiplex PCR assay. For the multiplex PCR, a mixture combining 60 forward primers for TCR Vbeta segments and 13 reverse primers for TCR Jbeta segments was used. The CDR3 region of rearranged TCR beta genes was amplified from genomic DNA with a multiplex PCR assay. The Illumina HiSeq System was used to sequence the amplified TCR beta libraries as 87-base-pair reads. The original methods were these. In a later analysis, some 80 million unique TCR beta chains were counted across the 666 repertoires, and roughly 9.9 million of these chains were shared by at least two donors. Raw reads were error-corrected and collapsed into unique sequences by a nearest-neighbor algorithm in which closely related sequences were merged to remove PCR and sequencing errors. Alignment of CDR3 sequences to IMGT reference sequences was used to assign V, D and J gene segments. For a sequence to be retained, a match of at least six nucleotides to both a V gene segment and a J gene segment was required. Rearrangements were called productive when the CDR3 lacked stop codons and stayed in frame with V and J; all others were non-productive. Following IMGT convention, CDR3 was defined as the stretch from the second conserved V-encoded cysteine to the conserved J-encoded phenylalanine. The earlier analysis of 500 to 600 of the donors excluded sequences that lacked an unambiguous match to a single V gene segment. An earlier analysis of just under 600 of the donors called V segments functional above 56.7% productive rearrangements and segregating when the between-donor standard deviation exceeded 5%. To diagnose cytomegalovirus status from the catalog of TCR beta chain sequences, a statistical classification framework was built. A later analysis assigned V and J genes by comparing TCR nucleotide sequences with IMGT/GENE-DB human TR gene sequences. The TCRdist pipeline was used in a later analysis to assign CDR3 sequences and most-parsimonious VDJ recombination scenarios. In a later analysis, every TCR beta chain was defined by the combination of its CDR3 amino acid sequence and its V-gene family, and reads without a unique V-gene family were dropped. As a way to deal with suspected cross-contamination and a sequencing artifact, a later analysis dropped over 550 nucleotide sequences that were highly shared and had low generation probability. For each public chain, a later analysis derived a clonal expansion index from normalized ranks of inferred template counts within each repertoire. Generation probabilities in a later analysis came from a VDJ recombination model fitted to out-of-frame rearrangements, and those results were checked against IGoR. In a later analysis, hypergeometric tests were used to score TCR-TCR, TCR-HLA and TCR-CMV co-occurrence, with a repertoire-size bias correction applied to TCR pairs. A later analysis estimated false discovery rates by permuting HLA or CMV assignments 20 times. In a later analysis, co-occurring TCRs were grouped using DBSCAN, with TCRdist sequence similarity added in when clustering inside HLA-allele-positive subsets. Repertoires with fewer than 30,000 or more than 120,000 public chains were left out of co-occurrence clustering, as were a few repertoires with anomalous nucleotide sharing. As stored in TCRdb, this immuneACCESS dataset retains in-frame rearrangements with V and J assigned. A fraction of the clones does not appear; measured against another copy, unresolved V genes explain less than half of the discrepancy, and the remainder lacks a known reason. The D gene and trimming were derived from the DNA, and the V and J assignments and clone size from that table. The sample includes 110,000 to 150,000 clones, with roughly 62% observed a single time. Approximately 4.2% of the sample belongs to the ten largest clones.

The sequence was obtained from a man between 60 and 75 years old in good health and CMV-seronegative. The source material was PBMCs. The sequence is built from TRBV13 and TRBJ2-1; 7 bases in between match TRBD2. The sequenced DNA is TGTGCCAGCAGGCATTCCCCCCGGGACTACGGCTACAATGAGCAGTTCTTC. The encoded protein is CASRHSPRDYGYNEQFF.